This TCR beta chain originates from a study of early T cells in non-severe SARS-CoV-2 infection. The ends were cut back, 6 bases at V and 1 base at J, with 9 bases in the middle. This CDR3 is 13 amino acids long. Germline V lookup: CDR1 MDHEN, CDR2 SYDVKM. Via MiXCR, TCRdb re-called the 5' RACE reads, giving one row per CDR3 protein. The sample records tens of thousands of distinct CDR3 sequences, approximately 10% being singletons. This clonotype was detected ten times or more. The clonotype originates from an adult who was a healthcare worker with PCR-confirmed SARS-CoV-2 infection or an uninfected control (not recorded which). The V call is TRBV28, the J call TRBJ1-1; D is possibly TRBD1 (6 bases). Sequencing used whole blood. As DNA, the CDR3 is TGTGCCAGCAGAAAGACAGGGAACACTGAAGCTTTCTTT. As protein: CASRKTGNTEAFF.